The source of this T cell receptor (beta chain) is a study of OX40 agonist ivuxolimab in advanced cancers. Measured with immunoSEQ multiplex PCR; TCRdb has only the in-frame clones, and not every one. The profile covers some 110,000 clones, with roughly 90% appearing a single time and 0.81% taken by the ten largest. The CDR3 totals 13 residues. Trimming removed 5 bases at V and 0 bases at J, with 8 bases between. Germline lookup yields CDR1 MNHEY and CDR2 SVGAGI. The TCR originated in an adult with an advanced solid tumor such as melanoma, head and neck, liver or kidney cancer. The starting material was CD4+ or CD8+ T cells sorted from blood, obtained in a trial of the OX40 agonist ivuxolimab. The chain employs TRBV6-5 and TRBJ2-7; D call uncertain. DNA of the CDR3: TGTGCCAGCAGTCCCCTACACTCCTACGAGCAGTACTTC. Protein product: CASSPLHSYEQYF.